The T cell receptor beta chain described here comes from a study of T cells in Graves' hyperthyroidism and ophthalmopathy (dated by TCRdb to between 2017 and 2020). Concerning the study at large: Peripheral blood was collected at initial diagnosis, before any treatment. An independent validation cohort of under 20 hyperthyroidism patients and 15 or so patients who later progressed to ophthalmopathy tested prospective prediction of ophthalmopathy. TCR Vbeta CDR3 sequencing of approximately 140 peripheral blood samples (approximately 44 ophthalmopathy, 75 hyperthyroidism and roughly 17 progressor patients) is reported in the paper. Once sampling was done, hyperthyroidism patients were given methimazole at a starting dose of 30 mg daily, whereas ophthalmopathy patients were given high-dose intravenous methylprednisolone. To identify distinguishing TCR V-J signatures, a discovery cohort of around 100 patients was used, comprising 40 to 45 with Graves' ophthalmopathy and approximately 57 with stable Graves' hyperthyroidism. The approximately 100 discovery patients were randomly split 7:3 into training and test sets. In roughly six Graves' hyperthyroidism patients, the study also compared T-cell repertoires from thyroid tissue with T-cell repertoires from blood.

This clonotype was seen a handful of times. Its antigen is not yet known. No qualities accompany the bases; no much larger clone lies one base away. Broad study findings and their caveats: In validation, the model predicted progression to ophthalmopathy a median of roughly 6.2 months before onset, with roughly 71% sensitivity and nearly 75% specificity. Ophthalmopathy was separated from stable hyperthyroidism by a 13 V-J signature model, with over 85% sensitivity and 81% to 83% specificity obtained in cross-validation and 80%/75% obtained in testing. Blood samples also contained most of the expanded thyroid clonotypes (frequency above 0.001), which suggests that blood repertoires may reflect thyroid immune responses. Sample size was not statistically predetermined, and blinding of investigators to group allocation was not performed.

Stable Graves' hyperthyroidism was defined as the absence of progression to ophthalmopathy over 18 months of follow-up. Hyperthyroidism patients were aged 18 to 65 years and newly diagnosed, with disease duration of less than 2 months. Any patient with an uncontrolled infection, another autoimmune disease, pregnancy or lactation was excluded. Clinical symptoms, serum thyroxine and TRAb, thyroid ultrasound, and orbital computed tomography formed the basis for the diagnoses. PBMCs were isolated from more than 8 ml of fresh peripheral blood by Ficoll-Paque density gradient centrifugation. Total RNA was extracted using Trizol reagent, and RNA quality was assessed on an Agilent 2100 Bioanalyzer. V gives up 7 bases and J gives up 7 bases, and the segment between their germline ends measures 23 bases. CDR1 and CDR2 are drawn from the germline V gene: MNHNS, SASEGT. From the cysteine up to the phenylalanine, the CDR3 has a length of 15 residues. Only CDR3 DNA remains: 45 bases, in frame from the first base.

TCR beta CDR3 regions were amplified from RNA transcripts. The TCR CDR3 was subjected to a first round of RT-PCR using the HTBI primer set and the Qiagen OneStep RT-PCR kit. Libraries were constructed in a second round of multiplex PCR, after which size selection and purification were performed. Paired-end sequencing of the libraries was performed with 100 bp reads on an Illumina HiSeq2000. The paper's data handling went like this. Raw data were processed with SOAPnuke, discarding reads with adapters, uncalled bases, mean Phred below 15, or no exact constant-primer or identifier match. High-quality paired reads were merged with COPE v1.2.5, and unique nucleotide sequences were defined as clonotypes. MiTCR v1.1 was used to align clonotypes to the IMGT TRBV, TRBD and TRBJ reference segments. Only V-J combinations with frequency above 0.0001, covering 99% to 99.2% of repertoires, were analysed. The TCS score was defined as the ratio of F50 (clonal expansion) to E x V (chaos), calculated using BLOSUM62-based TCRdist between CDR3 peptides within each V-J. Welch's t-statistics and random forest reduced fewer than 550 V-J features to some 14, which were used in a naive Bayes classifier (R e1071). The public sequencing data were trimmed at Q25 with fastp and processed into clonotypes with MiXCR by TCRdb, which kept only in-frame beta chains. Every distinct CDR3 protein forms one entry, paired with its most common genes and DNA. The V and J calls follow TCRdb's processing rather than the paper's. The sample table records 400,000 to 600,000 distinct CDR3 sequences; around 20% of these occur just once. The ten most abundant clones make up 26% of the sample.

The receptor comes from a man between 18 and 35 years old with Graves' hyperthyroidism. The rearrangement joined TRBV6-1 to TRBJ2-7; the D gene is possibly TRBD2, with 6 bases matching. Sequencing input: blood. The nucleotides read TGTGCCAGCACCCCTTGGGGCGGGACCCTATTTGAGCAGTACTTC. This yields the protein CASTPWGGTLFEQYF.